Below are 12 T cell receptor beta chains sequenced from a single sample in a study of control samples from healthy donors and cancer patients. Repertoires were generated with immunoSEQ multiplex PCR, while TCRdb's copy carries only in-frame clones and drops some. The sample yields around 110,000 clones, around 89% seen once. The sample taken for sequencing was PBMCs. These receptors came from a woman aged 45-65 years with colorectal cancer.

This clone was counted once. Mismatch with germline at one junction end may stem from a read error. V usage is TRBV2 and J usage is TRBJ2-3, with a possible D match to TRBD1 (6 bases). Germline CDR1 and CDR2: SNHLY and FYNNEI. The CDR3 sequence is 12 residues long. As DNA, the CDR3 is TGTGCCAGCCATACAAGCCAGGGGATGGGGTCTTTT. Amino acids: CASHTSQGMGSF.

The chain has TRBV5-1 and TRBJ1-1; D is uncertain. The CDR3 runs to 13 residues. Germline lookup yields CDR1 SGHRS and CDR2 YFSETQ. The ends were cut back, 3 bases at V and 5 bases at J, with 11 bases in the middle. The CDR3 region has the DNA TGCGCCAGCAGCTCGAGAGAATTAACTGAAGCTTTCTTT. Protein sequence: CASSSRELTEAFF.

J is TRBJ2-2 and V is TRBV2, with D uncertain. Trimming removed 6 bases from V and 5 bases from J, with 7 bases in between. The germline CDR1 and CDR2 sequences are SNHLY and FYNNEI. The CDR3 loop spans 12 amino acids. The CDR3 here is CASRAETGELFF. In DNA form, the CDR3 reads TGTGCCAGCAGGGCAGAGACCGGGGAGCTGTTTTTT.

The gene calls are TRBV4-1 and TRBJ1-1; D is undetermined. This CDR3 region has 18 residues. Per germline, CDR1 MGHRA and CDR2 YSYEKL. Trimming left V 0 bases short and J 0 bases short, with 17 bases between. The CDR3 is CASSQDWARDYLNTEAFF. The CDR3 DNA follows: TGCGCCAGCAGCCAAGATTGGGCAAGGGATTATTTGAACACTGAAGCTTTCTTT.

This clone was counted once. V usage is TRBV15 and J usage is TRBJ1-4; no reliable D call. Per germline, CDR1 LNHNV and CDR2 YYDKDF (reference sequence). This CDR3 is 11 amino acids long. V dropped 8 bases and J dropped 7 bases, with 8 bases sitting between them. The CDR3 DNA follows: TGTGCCACCGGGGAGGGTGAAAAACTGTTTTTT. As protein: CATGEGEKLFF. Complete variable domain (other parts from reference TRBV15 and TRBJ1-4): DAMVIQNPRYQVTQFGKPVTLSCSQTLNHNVMYWYQQKSSQAPKLLFHYYDKDFNNEADTPDNFQSRRPNTSFCFLDIRSPGLGDTAMYLCATGEGEKLFFGSGTQLSVL.

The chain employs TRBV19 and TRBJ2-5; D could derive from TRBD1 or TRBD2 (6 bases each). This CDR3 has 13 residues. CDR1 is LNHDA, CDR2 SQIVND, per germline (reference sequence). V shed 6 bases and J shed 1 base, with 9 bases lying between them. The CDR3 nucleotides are TGTGCCAGTAGCCCGGGGGCCCAAGAGACCCAGTACTTC. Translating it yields CASSPGAQETQYF.

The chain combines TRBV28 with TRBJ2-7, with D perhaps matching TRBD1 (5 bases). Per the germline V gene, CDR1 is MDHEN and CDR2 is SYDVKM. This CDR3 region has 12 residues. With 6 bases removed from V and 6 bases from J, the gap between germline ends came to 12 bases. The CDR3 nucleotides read TGTGCCAGCAGGGGGCAGGTCTCCGAGCAGTACTTC. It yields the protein CASRGQVSEQYF.

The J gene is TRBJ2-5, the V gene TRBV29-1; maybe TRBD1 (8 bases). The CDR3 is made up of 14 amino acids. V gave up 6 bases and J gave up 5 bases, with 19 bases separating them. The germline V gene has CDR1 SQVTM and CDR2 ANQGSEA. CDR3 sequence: CSVPGQGGGETQYF. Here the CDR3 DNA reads TGCAGCGTACCAGGACAGGGAGGGGGCGAGACCCAGTACTTC.

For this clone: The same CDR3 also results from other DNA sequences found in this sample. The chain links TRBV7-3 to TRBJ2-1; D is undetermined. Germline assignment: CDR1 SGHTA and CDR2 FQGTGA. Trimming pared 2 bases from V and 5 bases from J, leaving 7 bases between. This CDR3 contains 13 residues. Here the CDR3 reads CASSLSRDNEQFF. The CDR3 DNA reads TGTGCCAGCAGCTTATCCCGAGACAATGAGCAGTTCTTC.

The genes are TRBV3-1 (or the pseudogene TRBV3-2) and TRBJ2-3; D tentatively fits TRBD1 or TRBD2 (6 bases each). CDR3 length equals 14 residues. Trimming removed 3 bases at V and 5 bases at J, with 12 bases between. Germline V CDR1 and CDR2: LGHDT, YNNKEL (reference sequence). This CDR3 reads CASSQGGRVDTQYF. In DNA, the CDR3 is TGTGCCAGCAGCCAGGGGGGCCGGGTAGATACGCAGTATTTT.

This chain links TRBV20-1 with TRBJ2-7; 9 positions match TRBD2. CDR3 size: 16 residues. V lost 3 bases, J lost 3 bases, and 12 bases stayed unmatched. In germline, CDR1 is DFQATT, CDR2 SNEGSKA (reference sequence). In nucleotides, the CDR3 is TGCAGTGCTAGTTCTCGCGGGGGGGCCTCGTACTACGAGCAGTACTTC. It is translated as CSASSRGGASYYEQYF.

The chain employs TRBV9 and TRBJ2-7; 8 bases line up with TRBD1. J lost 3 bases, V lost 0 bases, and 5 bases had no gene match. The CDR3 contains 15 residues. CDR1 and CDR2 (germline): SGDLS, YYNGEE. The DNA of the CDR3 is TGTGCCAGCAGCGTAGGGAGGACAGGGCTCTACGAGCAGTACTTC. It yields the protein CASSVGRTGLYEQYF.